This entry concerns a single T cell receptor beta chain. The antigen is not known. In germline, CDR1 is KGHSH, CDR2 LQKENI. CDR3 length equals 18 residues. Losses at the gene ends were 0 bases for V and 3 bases for J; bases not matched to a gene: 9. These data originate in a study of identifying expanded T cells in peripheral blood. Whole-study results and caveats: Across healthy donors, higher total template counts meant significantly greater approximately 2-week count variance. About 1.2 clones differed between technical replicates, versus around 15 and 18 over time.

The repertoire was sequenced with immunoSEQ multiplex PCR; TCRdb's copy has only in-frame clones and lacks some. Of about 110,000 clones in the sample, 88% are singletons; the top ten hold under 9%. Collection occurred without any documented infections or immune events in donors. The sequenced material came from blood. The V gene is TRBV18, the J gene TRBJ2-2; 8 bases fit TRBD1. This clonotype originated in a person between 18 and 75 years old in good health. This chain's CDR3 is CASSPPGRTGMDTGELFF. CDR3 bases: TGTGCCAGCTCACCACCCGGACGGACAGGGATGGACACCGGGGAGCTGTTTTTT. Drawing the rest from reference TRBV18 and TRBJ2-2, the complete variable domain is NAGVMQNPRHLVRRRGQEARLRCSPMKGHSHVYWYRQLPEEGLKFMVYLQKENIIDESGMPKERFSAEFPKEGPSILRIQQVVRGDSAAYFCASSPPGRTGMDTGELFFGEGSRLTVL.